These 7 T cell receptor beta chains share one sample of origin, sequenced in a study of siplizumab effects on memory and regulatory T cells (dated by TCRdb to about 2019). Library method: the immunoSEQ multiplex PCR assay. This is the immuneACCESS table as TCRdb keeps it, with only in-frame sequences that have V and J called. A part of the clones is gone; compared with another copy, unresolved V genes explain less than half, and the rest is unexplained. In all, the sample holds about 87,000 clones, and over 80% of those were seen once. Around 1.4% of the sample comes from the top ten. The sequencing input was Tregs sorted from blood. These receptors were collected from a human donor in good health.

The chain joins TRBV7-9 to TRBJ2-1; TRBD2 might be the D (7 bases). V dropped 5 bases and J dropped 8 bases, with 22 bases sitting between them. The CDR3 is 16 residues long. Germline V gives CDR1 SEHNR, CDR2 FQNEAQ (reference sequence). In DNA form, the CDR3 reads TGTGCCAGCAGCCCCCCCGGGGGCGGGGGCGTCGATGAGCAGTTCTTC. Its protein is CASSPPGGGGVDEQFF.

J is TRBJ2-5 and V is TRBV6-5; 8 bases agree with TRBD2. V was pared by 6 bases and J by 5 bases, with 2 bases of the junction left unmatched. This CDR3 is built from 12 residues. The germline V gene has CDR1 MNHEY and CDR2 SVGAGI. CDR3: CASSSSGETQYF. As DNA, the CDR3 is TGTGCCAGCAGCTCTAGCGGGGAGACCCAGTACTTC.

The chain joins TRBV27 to TRBJ1-6; perhaps TRBD1 as D (5 bases). Germline V gene lookup returns CDR1 MNHEY and CDR2 SMNVEV (reference sequence). V lost 5 bases and J 10 bases, leaving 15 bases between the germline ends. The CDR3 contains 14 residues. The DNA of the CDR3 is TGTGCCAGCAGTCTCCAGGGTTCTGAATCACCCCTCCACTTT. It codes for CASSLQGSESPLHF.

The chain couples TRBV27 to TRBJ2-7, with TRBD2 matching 12 bases. V trimming: 6 bases; J trimming: 7 bases; junction bases outside the gene matches: 7. There are 14 residues in the CDR3. Germline V lookup: CDR1 MNHEY, CDR2 SMNVEV (reference sequence). CDR3 sequence (DNA): TGTGCCAGCAGGCTAGCGGGGGGGCCGCGTGAGCAGTACTTC. The encoded protein is CASRLAGGPREQYF.

The V call is TRBV11-1, the J call TRBJ1-2, with a possible D match to TRBD1 (6 bases). V was clipped by 0 bases and J by 3 bases, with 11 bases between them. The CDR3 is made up of 15 amino acids. Germline CDR1 reads SGHAT; CDR2 reads FQDESV (reference sequence). The CDR3 sequence is CASSLARGQDYGYTF. CDR3 nucleotides: TGTGCCAGCAGCTTAGCCAGGGGCCAGGACTATGGCTACACCTTC.

The chain carries TRBV25-1 and TRBJ2-3; the match to TRBD1 covers 7 bases. Germline V gene data show CDR1 as MGHDK and CDR2 as SYGVNS. There are 17 residues in the CDR3. V dropped 3 bases and J dropped 4; count of bases not matched to a gene: 13. Here the CDR3 reads CASSDIGPRQGADTQYF. CDR3 bases: TGTGCCAGCAGTGATATAGGCCCCCGACAGGGCGCAGATACGCAGTATTTT.

The V gene is TRBV19, the J gene TRBJ1-2, with D possibly matching TRBD1 (6 bases). Trimming removed 3 bases from V and 4 bases from J, with 24 bases in between. Germline lookup yields CDR1 LNHDA and CDR2 SQIVND (reference sequence). CDR3 length: 18 amino acids. The CDR3 DNA reads TGTGCCAGTAGTATGAGTGATTGGGCGACAGGCTCTGCCTATGGCTACACCTTC. It yields the protein CASSMSDWATGSAYGYTF.